This T cell receptor (beta chain) emerged from a study of blood T cell repertoires in COVID-19. The CDR3 totals 14 residues. V was cut by 0 bases and J by 2 bases, with 6 bases left in between. The germline V gene encodes CDR1 SGHRS and CDR2 YFSETQ. Here immunoSEQ multiplex PCR was the method, and the copy in TCRdb shows in-frame clones only, minus some. The profile shows 200,000 to 250,000 clones, less than 85% of them singletons. The chain combines TRBV5-1 with TRBJ1-5, with a tentative D call TRBD1 (6 bases). What was sequenced was peripheral blood. This TCR derives from an older woman with acute or convalescent COVID-19. The CDR3 DNA reads TGCGCCAGCAGCTTGGCAGGGGGCAATCAGCCCCAGCATTTT. It specifies CASSLAGGNQPQHF.